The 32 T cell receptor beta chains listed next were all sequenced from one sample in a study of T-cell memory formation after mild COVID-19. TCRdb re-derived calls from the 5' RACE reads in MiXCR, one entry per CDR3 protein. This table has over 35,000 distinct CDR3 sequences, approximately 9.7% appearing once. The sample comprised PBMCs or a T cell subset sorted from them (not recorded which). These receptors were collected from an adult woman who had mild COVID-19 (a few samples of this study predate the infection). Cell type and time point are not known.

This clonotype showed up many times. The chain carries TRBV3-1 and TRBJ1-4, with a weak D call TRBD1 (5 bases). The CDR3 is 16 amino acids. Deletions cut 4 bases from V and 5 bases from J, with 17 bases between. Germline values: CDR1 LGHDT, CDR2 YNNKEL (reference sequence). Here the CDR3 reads CASSPQTTGRNEKLFF. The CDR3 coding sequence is TGTGCCAGCAGCCCGCAAACTACGGGGCGAAATGAAAAACTGTTTTTT. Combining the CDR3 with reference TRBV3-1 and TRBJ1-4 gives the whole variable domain DTAVSQTPKYLVTQMGNDKSIKCEQNLGHDTMYWYKQDSKKFLKIMFSYNNKELIINETVPNRFSPKSPDKAHLNLHINSLELGDSAVYFCASSPQTTGRNEKLFFGSGTQLSVL.

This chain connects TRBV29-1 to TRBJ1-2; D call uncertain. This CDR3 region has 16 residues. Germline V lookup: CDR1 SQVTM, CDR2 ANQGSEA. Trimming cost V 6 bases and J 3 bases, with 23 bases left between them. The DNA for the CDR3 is TGCAGCGTCCTTTCATGGGCCATAACGGGAGACTATGGCTACACCTTC. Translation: CSVLSWAITGDYGYTF.

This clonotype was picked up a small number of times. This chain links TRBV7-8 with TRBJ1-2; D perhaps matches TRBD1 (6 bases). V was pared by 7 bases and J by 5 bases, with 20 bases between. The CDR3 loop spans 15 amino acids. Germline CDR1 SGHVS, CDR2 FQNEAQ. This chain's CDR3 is CASTLGGADGYGYTF. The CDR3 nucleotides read TGTGCCAGCACCTTGGGGGGGGCAGACGGGTATGGCTACACCTTC.

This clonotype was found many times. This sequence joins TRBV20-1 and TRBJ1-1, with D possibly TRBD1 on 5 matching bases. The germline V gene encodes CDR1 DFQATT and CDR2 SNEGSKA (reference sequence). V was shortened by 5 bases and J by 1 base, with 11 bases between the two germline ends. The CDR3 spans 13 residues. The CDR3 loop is CSAWGRWNTEAFF. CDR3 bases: TGCAGTGCTTGGGGACGGTGGAACACTGAAGCTTTCTTT.

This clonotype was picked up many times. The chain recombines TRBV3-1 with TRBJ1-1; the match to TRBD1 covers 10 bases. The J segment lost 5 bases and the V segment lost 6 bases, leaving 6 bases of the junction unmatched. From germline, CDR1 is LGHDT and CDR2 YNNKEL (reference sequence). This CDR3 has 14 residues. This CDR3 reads CASRTGTGDTEAFF. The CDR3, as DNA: TGTGCCAGCAGGACCGGGACAGGGGATACTGAAGCTTTCTTT.

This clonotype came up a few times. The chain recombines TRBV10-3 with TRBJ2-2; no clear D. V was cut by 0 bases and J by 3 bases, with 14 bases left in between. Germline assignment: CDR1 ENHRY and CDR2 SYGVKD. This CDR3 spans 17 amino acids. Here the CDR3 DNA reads TGTGCCATCAGTGAGTCTTCTCGGGCGGCGTACACCGGGGAGCTGTTTTTT. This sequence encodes CAISESSRAAYTGELFF.

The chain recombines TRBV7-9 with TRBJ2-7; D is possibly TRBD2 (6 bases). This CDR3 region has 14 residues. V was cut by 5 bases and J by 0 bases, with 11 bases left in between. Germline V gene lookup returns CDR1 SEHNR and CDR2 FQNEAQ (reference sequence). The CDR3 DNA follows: TGTGCCAGCAGCCCCGGGAGATTCTCCTACGAGCAGTACTTC. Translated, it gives CASSPGRFSYEQYF.

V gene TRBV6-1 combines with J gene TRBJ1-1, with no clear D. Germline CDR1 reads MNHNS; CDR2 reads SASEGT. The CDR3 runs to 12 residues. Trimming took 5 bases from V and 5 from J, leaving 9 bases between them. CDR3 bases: TGTGCCAGCAGTTTGCAGAGGACTGAAGCTTTCTTT. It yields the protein CASSLQRTEAFF.

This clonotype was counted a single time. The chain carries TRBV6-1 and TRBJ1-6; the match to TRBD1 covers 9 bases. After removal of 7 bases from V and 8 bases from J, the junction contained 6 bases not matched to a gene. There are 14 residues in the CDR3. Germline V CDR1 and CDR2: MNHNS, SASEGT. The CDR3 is CASTRTGVDSPLHF. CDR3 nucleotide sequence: TGTGCCAGCACCCGGACAGGGGTAGATTCACCCCTCCACTTT.

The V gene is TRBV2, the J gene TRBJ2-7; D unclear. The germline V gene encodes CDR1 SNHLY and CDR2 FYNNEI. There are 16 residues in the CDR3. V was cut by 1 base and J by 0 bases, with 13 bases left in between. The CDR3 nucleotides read TGTGCCAGCAGTGAAGAACTCAGAATTCTCTCCTACGAGCAGTACTTC. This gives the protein CASSEELRILSYEQYF.

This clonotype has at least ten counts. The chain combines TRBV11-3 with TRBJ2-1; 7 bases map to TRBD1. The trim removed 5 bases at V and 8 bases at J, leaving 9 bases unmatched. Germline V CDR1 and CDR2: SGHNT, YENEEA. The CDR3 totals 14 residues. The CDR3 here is CASSPRTGLDEQFF. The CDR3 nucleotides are TGTGCCAGCAGCCCCCGGACAGGCTTAGATGAGCAGTTCTTC.

The CDR3, as DNA: TGTGCCAACTCTAACGCCGACCGCGAGCAGTTCTTC. It specifies CANSNADREQFF. The chain carries TRBV12-3 or TRBV12-4 and TRBJ2-1; the D is unclear. V lost 10 bases, J lost 10 bases, and 17 bases lay in between. The CDR3 has 12 residues.

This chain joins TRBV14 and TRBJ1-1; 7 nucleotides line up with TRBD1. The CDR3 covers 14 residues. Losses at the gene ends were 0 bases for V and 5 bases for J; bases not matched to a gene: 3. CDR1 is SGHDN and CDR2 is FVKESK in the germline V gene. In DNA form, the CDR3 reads TGTGCCAGCAGCCAAGACCCGGGACAGACTGAAGCTTTCTTT. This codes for CASSQDPGQTEAFF. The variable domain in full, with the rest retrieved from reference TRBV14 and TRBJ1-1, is EAGVTQFPSHSVIEKGQTVTLRCDPISGHDNLYWYRRVMGKEIKFLLHFVKESKQDESGMPNNRFLAERTGGTYSTLKVQPAELEDSGVYFCASSQDPGQTEAFFGQGTRLTVV.

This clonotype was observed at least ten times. The CDR3 protein is CASSFRRSGLTSGVYEQYF. CDR3 sequence (DNA): TGTGCCAGCAGCTTTCGGCGTTCGGGCTTGACTAGCGGGGTTTACGAGCAGTACTTC. J is TRBJ2-7 and V is TRBV7-9, with 11 nucleotides matching TRBD2. The CDR3 totals 19 residues. Germline lookup yields CDR1 SEHNR and CDR2 FQNEAQ (reference sequence). V trimming: 3 bases; J trimming: 4 bases; junction bases outside the gene matches: 17.

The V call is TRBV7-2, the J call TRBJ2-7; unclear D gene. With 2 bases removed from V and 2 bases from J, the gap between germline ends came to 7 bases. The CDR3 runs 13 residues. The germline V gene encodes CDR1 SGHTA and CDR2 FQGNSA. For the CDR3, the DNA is TGTGCCAGCAGCTTAAACCCCGCCTACGAGCAGTACTTC. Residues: CASSLNPAYEQYF.

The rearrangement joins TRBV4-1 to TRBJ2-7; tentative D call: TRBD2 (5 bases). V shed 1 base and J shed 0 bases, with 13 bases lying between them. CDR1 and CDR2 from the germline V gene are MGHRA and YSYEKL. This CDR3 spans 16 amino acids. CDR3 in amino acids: CASSQGGRGGSYEQYF. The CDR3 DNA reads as TGCGCCAGCAGCCAAGGAGGGAGAGGAGGCTCCTACGAGCAGTACTTC.

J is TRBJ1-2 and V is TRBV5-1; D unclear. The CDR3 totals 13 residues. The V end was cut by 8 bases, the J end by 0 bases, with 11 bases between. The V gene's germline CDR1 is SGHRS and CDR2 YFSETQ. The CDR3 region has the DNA TGCGCCAGTGGTGAGGGAGCTAACTATGGCTACACCTTC. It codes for CASGEGANYGYTF.

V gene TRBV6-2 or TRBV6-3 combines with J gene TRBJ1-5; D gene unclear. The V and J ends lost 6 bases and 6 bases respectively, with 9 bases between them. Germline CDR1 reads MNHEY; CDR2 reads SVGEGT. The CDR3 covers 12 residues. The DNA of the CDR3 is TGTGCCAGCAGCTACGACACTCAGCCCCAGCATTTT. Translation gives CASSYDTQPQHF.

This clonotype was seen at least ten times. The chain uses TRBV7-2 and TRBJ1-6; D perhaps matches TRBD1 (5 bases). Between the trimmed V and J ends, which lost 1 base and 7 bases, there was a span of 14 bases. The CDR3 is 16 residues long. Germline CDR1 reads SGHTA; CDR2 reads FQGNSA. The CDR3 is CASSLVWGVTNSPLHF. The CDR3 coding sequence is TGTGCCAGCAGCTTAGTTTGGGGGGTCACGAATTCACCCCTCCACTTT.

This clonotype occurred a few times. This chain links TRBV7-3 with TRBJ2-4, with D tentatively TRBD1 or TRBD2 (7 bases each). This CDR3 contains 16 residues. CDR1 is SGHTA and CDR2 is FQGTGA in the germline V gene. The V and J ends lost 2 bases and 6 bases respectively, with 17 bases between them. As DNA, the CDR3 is TGTGCCAGCAGCTTAGGAGGGCAGGGGGGGCCAAACATTCAGTACTTC. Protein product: CASSLGGQGGPNIQYF.

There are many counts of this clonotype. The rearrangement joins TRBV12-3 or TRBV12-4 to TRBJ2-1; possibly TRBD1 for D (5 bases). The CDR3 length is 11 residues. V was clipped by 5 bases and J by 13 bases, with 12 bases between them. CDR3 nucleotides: TGTGCCAGCAGTCGCCAGGACATACAGTTCTTC. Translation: CASSRQDIQFF.

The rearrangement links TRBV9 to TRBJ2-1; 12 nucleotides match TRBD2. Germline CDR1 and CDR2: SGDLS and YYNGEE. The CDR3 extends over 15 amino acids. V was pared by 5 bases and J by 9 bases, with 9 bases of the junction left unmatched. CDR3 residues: CASRLGASGRGEQFF. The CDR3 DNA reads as TGTGCCAGCAGGTTAGGGGCTAGCGGGAGGGGTGAGCAGTTCTTC.

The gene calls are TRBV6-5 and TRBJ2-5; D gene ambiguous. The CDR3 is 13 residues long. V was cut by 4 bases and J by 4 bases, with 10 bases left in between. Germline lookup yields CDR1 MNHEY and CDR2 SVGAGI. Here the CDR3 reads CASSWGSGETQYF. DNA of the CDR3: TGTGCCAGCAGTTGGGGAAGTGGAGAGACCCAGTACTTC.

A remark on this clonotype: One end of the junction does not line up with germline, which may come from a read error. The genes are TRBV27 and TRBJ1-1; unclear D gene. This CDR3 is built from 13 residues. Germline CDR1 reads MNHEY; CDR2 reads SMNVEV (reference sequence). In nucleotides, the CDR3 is TGTGACAGCAGTCTACGTTATGCCACTGAAGCTTTCTTT. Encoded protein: CDSSLRYATEAFF.

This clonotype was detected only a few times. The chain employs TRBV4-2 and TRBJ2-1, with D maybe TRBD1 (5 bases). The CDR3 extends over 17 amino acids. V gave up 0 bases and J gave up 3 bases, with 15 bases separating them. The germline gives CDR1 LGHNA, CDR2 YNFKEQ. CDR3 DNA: TGTGCCAGCAGCCAAGAATTTAACAGGAGAAACTACAATGAGCAGTTCTTC. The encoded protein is CASSQEFNRRNYNEQFF.

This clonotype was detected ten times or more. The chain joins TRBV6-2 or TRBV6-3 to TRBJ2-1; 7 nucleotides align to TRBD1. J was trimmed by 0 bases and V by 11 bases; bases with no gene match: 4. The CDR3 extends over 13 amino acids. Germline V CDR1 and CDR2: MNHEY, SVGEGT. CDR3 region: CACRDSSYNEQFF. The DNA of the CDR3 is TGTGCCTGCCGGGACAGCTCCTACAATGAGCAGTTCTTC.

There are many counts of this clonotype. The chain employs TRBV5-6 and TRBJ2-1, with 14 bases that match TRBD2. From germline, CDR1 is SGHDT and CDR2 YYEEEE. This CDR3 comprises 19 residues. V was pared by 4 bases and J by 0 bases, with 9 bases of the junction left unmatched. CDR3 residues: CASSPGTSGSPLSYNEQFF. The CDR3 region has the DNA TGTGCCAGCAGCCCAGGGACTAGCGGGAGCCCCCTCTCCTACAATGAGCAGTTCTTC.

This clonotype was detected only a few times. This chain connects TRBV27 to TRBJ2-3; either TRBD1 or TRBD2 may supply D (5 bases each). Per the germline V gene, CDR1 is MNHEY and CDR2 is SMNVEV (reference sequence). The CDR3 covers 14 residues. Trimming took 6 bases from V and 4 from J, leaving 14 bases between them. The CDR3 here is CASSSNGAPDTQYF. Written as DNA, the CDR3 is TGTGCCAGCAGCTCCAACGGGGCCCCAGATACGCAGTATTTT.

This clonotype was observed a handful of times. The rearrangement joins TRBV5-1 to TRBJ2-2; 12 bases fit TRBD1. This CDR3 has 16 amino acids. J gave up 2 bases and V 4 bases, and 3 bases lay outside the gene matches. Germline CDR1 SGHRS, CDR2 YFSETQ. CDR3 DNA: TGCGCCAGCAGCAAGGGACAGGGGGCCAACACCGGGGAGCTGTTTTTT. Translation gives CASSKGQGANTGELFF.

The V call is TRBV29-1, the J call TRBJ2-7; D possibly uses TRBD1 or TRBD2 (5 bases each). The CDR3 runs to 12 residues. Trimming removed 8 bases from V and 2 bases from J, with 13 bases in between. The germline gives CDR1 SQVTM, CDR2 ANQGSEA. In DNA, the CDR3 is TGCAGCTTCCGGGACGGGACCTACGAGCAGTACTTC. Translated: CSFRDGTYEQYF.

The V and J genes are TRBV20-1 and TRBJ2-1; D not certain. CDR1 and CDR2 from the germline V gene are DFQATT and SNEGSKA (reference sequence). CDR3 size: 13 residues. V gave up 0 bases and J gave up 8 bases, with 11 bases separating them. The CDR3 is CSAREEYPDEQFF. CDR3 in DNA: TGCAGTGCTAGAGAAGAGTACCCAGATGAGCAGTTCTTC.

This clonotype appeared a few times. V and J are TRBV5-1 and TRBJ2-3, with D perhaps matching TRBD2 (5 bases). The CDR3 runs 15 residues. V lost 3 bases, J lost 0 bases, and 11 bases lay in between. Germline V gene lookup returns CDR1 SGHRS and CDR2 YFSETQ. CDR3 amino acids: CASSSTRPSTDTQYF. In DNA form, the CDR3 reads TGCGCCAGCAGCTCCACTAGACCCAGCACAGATACGCAGTATTTT. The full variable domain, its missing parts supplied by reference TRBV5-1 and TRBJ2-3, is KAGVTQTPRYLIKTRGQQVTLSCSPISGHRSVSWYQQTPGQGLQFLFEYFSETQRNKGNFPGRFSGRQFSNSRSEMNVSTLELGDSALYLCASSSTRPSTDTQYFGPGTRLTVL.